Included here is one T cell receptor (beta chain) sequence, with context. Its antigen remains unknown. The CDR3 contains 14 residues. V lost 2 bases to trimming and J lost 12 bases; unmatched junction nucleotides: 12. Looked up from germline, CDR1 is SGHDN and CDR2 is FVKESK. The data were taken from a study of beta chain features in type 1 diabetes. Expressed TCRB transcripts were sequenced because the entire RNA isolate underwent reverse transcription. Sequencing used immunoSEQ multiplex PCR; TCRdb keeps in-frame clones, though not all of them. The table lists more than 85,000 clones, almost 40% of them singletons. Whole-study results and caveats: In the patient group, naive, central memory and Treg TCRB repertoires seemed more alike than in the healthy donor group. Type 1 diabetes patients had VDJ junctions that carried fewer insertions and more deletions.

Input material: stem cell memory CD4+ T cells from blood. The clonotype originates from a woman between 18 and 30 years old in good health. The V gene is TRBV14, the J gene TRBJ2-7, with 8 bases fitting TRBD2. The CDR3 sequence: CASSQTNSGGRAYF. As DNA, the CDR3 is TGTGCCAGCAGCCAAACAAACTCGGGAGGGCGAGCGTACTTC.